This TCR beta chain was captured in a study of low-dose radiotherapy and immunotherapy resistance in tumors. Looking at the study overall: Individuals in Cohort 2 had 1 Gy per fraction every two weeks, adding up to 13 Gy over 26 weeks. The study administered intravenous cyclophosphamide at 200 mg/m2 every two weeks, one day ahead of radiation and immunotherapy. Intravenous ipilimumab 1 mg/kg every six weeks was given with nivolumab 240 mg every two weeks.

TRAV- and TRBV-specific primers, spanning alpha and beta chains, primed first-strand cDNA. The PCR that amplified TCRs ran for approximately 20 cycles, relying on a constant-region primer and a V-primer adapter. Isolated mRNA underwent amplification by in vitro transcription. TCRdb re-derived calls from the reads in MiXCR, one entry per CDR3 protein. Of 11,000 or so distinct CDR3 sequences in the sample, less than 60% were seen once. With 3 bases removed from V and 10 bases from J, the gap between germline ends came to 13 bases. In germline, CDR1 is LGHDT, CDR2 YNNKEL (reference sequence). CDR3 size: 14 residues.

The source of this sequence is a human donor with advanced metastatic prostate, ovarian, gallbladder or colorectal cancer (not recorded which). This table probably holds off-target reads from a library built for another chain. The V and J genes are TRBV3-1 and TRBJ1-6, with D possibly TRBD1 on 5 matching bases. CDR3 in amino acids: CASSQGPRRSPLHF. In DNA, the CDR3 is TGTGCCAGCAGCCAGGGACCCCGTCGGTCACCCCTCCACTTT.